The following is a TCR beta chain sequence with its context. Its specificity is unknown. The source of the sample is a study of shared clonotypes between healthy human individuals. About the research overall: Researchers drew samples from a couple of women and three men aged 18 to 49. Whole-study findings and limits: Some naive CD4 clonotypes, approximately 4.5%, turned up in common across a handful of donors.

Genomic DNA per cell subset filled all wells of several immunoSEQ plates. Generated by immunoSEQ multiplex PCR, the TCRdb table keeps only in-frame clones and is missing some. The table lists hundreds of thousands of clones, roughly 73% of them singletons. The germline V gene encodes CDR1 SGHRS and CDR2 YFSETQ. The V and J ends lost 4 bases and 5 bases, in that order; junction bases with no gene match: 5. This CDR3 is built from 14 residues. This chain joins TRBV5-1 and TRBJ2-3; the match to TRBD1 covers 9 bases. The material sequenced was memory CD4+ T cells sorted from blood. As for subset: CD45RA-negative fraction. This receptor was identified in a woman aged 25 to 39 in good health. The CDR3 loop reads CASSLTGQGDTQYF. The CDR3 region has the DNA TGCGCCAGCAGCCTAACGGGACAGGGAGATACGCAGTATTTT.